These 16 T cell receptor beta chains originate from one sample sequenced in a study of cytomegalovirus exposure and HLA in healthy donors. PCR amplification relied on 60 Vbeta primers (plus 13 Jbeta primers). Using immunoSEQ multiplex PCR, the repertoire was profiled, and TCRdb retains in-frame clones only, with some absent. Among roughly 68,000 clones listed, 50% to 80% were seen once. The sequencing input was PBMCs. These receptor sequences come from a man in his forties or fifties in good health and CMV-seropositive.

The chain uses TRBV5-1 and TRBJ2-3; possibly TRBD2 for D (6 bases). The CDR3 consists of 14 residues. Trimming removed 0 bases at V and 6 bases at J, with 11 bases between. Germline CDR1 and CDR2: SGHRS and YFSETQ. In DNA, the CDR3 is TGCGCCAGCAGCTTGGTATCGAGCGGGGATACGCAGTATTTT. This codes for CASSLVSSGDTQYF.

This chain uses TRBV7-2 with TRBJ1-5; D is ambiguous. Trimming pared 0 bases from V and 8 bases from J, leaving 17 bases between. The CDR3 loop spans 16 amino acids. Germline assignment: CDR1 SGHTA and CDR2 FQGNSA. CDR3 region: CASSLAFGLEAKPQHF. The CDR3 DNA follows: TGTGCCAGCAGCTTAGCTTTTGGCCTCGAGGCAAAGCCCCAGCATTTT.

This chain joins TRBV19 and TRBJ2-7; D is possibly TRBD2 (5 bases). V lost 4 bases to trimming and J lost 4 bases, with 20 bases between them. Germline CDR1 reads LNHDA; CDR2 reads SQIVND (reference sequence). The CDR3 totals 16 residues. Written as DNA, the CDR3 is TGTGCCAGTAGTAGGTCGGGGATTATCGGGTATTACGAGCAGTACTTC. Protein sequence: CASSRSGIIGYYEQYF.

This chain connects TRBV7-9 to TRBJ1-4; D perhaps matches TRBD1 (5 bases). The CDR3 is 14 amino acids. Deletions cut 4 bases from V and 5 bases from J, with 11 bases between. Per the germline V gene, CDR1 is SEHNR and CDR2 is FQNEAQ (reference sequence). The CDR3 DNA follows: TGTGCCAGCAGCTGGGGCCTCGGGAATGAAAAACTGTTTTTT. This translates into CASSWGLGNEKLFF. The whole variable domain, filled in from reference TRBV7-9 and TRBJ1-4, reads DTGVSQNPRHKITKRGQNVTFRCDPISEHNRLYWYRQTLGQGPEFLTYFQNEAQLEKSRLLSDRFSAERPKGSFSTLEIQRTEQGDSAMYLCASSWGLGNEKLFFGSGTQLSVL.

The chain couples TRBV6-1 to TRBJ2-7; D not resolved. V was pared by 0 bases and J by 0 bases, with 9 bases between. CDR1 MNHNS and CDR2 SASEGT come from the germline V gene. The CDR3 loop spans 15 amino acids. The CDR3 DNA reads TGTGCCAGCAGTGAAGCTTCACTGAGCTCCTACGAGCAGTACTTC. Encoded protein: CASSEASLSSYEQYF.

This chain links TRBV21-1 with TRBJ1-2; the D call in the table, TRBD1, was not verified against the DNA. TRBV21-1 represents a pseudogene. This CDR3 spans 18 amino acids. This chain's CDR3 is CASSPPGDRELKIAGYTF. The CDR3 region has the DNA TGTGCCAGCAGCCCACCCGGTGACAGGGAGCTAAAAATCGCTGGCTACACCTTC.

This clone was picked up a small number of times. DNA for the CDR3: TGTGCCAGCAGCCCGGGACAACCGGGTTCCGGGGAGCTGTTTTTT. Residues: CASSPGQPGSGELFF. The chain is built from TRBV7-3 and TRBJ2-2, with D possibly matching TRBD1 (6 bases). Germline V gene lookup returns CDR1 SGHTA and CDR2 FQGTGA. The CDR3 extends over 15 amino acids. Trimming cost V 5 bases and J 6 bases, with 16 bases left between them.

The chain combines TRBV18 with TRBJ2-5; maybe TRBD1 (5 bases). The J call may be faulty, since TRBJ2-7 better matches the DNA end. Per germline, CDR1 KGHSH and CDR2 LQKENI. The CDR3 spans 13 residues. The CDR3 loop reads CASSPSQGYEQYF. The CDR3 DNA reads TGTGCCAGCTCACCTAGCCAGGGCTACGAGCAGTACTTC.

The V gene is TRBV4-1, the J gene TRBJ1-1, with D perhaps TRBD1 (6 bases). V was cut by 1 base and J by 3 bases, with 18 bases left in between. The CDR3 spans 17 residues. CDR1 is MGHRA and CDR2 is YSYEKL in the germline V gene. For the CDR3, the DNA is TGCGCCAGCAGCCAAGGTGGCAGGGGAAAATTGTACACTGAAGCTTTCTTT. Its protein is CASSQGGRGKLYTEAFF.

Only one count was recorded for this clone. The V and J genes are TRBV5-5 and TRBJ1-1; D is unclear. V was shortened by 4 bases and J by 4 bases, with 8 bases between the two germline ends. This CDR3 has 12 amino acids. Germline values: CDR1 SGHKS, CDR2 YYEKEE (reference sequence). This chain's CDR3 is CASSREVTEAFF. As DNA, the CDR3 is TGTGCCAGCAGCCGCGAGGTCACTGAAGCTTTCTTT.

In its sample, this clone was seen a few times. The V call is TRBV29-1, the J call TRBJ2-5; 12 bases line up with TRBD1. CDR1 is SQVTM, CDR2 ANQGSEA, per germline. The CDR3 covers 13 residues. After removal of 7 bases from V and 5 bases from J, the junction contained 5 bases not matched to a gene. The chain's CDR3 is CSGGQGAGETQYF. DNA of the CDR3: TGCAGCGGGGGACAGGGGGCGGGGGAGACCCAGTACTTC.

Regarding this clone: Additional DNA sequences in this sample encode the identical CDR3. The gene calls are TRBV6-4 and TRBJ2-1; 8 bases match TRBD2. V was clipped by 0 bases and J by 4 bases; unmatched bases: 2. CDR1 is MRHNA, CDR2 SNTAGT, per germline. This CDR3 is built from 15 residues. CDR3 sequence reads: CASSDSAGGYNEQFF. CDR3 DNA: TGTGCCAGCAGTGACTCGGCGGGGGGTTACAATGAGCAGTTCTTC.

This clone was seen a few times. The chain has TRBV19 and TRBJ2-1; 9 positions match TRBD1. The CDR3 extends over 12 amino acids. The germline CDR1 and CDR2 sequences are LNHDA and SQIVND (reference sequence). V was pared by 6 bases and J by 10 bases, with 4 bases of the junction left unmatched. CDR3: CASSYRGLEQFF. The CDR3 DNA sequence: TGTGCCAGTAGCTACAGGGGGCTGGAGCAGTTCTTC.

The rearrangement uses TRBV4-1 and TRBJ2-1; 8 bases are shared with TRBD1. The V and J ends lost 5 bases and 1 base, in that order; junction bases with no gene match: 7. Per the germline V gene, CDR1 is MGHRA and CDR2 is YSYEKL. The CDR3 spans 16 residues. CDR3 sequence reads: CASSGGTGLSYNEQFF. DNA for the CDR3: TGCGCCAGCAGCGGGGGGACAGGATTATCCTACAATGAGCAGTTCTTC.

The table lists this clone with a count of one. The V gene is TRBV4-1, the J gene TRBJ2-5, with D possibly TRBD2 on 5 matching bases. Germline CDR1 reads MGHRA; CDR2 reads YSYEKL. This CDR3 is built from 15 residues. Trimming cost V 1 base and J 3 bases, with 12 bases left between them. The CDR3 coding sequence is TGCGCCAGCAGCCAAGCCCTGATCGGGGAAGAGACCCAGTACTTC. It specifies CASSQALIGEETQYF.

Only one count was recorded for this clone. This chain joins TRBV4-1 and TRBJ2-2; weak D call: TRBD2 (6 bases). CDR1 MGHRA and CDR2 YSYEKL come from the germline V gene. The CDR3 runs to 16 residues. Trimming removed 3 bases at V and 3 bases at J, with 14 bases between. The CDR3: CASSQYGGRDTGELFF. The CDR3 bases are TGCGCCAGCAGCCAGTACGGAGGGCGGGACACCGGGGAGCTGTTTTTT.